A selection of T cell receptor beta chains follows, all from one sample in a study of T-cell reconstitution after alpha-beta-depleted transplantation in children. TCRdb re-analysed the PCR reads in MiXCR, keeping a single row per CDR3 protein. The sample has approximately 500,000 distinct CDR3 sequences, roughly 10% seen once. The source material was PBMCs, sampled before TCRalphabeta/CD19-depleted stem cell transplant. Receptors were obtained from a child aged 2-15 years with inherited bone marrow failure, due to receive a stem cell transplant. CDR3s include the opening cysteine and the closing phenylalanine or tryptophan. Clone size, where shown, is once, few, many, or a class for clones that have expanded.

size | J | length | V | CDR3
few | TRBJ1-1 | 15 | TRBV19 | CASSISGGLNTEAFF
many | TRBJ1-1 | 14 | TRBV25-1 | CASTESGGGAEAFF
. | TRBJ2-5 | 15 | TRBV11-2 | CASSLGVGSGETQYF
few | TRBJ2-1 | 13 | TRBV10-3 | CAISVQGRAEQFF
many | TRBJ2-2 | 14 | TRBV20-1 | CSASGGANTGELFF
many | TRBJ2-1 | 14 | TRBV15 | CATSRDWGQVGQFF
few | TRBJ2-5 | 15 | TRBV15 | CATSGSTTAQETQYF
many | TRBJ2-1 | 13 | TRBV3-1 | CASSQITTGEQFF
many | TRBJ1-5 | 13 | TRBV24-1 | CATSGQGDQPQHF
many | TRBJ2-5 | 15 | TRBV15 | CATSEQGRLQETQYF
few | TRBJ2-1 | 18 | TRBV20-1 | CSARGGLAGYPTYNEQFF
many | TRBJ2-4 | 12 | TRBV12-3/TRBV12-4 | CASSSPGNIQYF
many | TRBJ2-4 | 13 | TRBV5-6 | CASSFSSGVIQYF
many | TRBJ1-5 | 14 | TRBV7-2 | CASRKTGAGQPQHF
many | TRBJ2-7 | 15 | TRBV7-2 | CASSLVIGAGYEQYF
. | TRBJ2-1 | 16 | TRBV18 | CASSPYWTSAYNGQFF
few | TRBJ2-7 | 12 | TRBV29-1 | CSAQGDVYEQYF
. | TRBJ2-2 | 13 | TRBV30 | CAWSRLAGGELFF
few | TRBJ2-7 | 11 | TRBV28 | CATPWGYEQYF
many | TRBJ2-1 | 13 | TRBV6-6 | CASSYSTGTEQFF
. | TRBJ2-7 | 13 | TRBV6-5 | CASSYDGPYEQYF
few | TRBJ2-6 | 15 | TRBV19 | CASSIGSSGANVLTF
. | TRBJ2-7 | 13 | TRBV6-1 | CASSQTGGYEQYF
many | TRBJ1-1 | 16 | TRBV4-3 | CASSQDRSPGRTEAFF
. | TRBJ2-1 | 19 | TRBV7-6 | CASSLGQRLAGGRRDEQFF
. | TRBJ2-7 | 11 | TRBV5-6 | CASSCGLGQYF
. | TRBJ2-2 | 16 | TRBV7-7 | CASSAGGTPNTGELFF
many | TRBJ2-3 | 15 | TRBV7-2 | CASETSGGGSDTQYF
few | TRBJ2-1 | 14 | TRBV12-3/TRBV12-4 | CASSLLVLGNEQFF
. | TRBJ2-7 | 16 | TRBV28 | CASLVSGTGFGHEQYF
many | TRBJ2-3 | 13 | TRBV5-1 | CASSLSPTDTQYF
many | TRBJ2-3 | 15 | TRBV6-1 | CAGDKQGDSTDTQYF
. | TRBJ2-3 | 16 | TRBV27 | CASSSWTGQRTDTQYF
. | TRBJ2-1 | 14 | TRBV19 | CASSSSGRYNEQFF
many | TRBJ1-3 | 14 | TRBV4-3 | CASSQDNSGNTIYF
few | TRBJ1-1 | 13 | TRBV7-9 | CASIQALNTEAFF
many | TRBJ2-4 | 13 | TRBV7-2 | CASSLSVKNIQYF
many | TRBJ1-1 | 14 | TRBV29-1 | CSVGTGAGDTEAFF
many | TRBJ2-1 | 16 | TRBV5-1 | CASSLVSTPTIGEQFF
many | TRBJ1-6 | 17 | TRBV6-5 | CASSYGMGGSWNSPLHF
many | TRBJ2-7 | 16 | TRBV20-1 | CSARASGRTFSYEQYF